These 32 T cell receptor beta chains came from one sample sequenced in a study of blood T cells in healthy people across ages. Alongside a J-beta primer mix, a sample-barcoded 5' primer served in a second PCR lasting about 7 to 12 cycles. One entry per CDR3 protein, called by TCRdb with MiXCR from the 5' RACE reads. The sample shows hundreds of thousands of distinct CDR3 sequences, around 32% of them seen only once. The specimen sequenced was blood. Every receptor here comes from a woman of 80 years or more in good health.

The chain carries TRBV10-3 and TRBJ2-7, with D uncertain. The last part of the DNA fits TRBJ2-5 better; the J call may be wrong. Germline lookup yields CDR1 ENHRY and CDR2 SYGVKD. The CDR3 is made up of 14 amino acids. The CDR3 DNA follows: TGTGCCATCAGTGCGTCGACCGACGGCGAGACCCAGTACTTC. Protein product: CAISASTDGETQYF.

This clonotype was recorded a few times. V usage is TRBV6-6 and J usage is TRBJ1-2; 7 nucleotides match TRBD1. CDR1 is MNHNY, CDR2 SVGAGI, per germline (reference sequence). This CDR3 comprises 14 residues. V shed 5 bases and J 7 bases; nucleotides not matched to a gene: 10. DNA of the CDR3: TGTGCCAGCAGTCCACGGACAGGACGAGGTGGCTACACCTTC. It yields the protein CASSPRTGRGGYTF.

This clonotype showed up just a few times. V is TRBV30 and J is TRBJ2-6; 9 bases align to TRBD1. Unmatched junction bases numbered 3, after V lost 3 bases and J lost 0 bases. CDR3 length equals 16 residues. Germline-derived CDR1 and CDR2 are GTSNPN and SVGIG (reference sequence). The CDR3 here is CAWRGTGSSGANVLTF. The CDR3 region has the DNA TGTGCCTGGAGAGGGACAGGGAGCTCTGGGGCCAACGTCCTGACTTTC. Using reference TRBV30 and TRBJ2-6 for the parts outside the CDR3, the full variable domain is SQTIHQWPATLVQPVGSPLSLECTVEGTSNPNLYWYRQAAGRGLQLLFYSVGIGQISSEVPQNLSASRPQDRQFILSSKKLLLSDSGFYLCAWRGTGSSGANVLTFGAGSRLTVL.

The chain is built from TRBV7-8 and TRBJ1-2, with 9 positions matching TRBD1. The CDR3 totals 19 residues. Germline V CDR1 and CDR2: SGHVS, FQNEAQ. Trimming removed 4 bases from V and 8 bases from J; junction bases left unmatched: 23. DNA for the CDR3: TGTGCCAGCAGCTCCCGGGGAGCAGGTTCCTTGGACAGGGGTGAGGGCTACACCTTC. This sequence encodes CASSSRGAGSLDRGEGYTF.

At least ten counts were recorded for this clonotype. This chain links TRBV20-1 with TRBJ1-5; TRBD1 agrees at 7 bases. V shed 6 bases, J shed 4 bases, and the junction held 6 bases outside the gene matches. The germline CDR1 and CDR2 sequences are DFQATT and SNEGSKA (reference sequence). This CDR3 comprises 13 residues. The CDR3, as DNA: TGCAGTGCCCAGGGGACAGTAAATCAGCCCCAGCATTTT. Translation gives CSAQGTVNQPQHF.

This clonotype was detected many times. V gene TRBV9 combines with J gene TRBJ2-3, with 9 positions matching TRBD2. J lost 4 bases, V lost 0 bases, and 6 bases had no gene match. The CDR3 has 16 residues. Germline values: CDR1 SGDLS, CDR2 YYNGEE. In nucleotides, the CDR3 is TGTGCCAGCAGCGTAGTCCCTAGCGGGGCAGCAGATACGCAGTATTTT. Its translation: CASSVVPSGAADTQYF.

This chain joins TRBV13 and TRBJ2-3; TRBD2 aligns across 12 bases. Germline assignment: CDR1 PRHDT and CDR2 FYEKMQ (reference sequence). Germline trimming cut 4 bases from V and 5 bases from J; bases unmatched to any gene: 7. This CDR3 is 16 amino acids long. Written as DNA, the CDR3 is TGTGCCAGCAGCTCTAGCGGGGGGGCCGGTGAAGATACGCAGTATTTT. This gives the protein CASSSSGGAGEDTQYF. The variable domain in full, completed from reference TRBV13 and TRBJ2-3, reads AAGVIQSPRHLIKEKRETATLKCYPIPRHDTVYWYQQGPGQDPQFLISFYEKMQSDKGSIPDRFSAQQFSDYHSELNMSSLELGDSALYFCASSSSGGAGEDTQYFGPGTRLTVL.

This clonotype has just a few counts. This clone may be a read error of a much larger clone one base away. The rearrangement uses TRBV5-1 and TRBJ2-7; a weak D match, TRBD2 (6 bases). Germline CDR1 and CDR2: SGHRS and YFSETQ. CDR3 length: 15 residues. The CDR3 DNA reads TGCGCCAGCAGCTTGGTTCATGGCGGGACCTACGGGCAGTACTTC. This translates into CASSLVHGGTYGQYF.

This clonotype was seen a handful of times. This chain joins TRBV2 and TRBJ2-7, with 7 positions matching TRBD2. The CDR3 runs to 16 residues. Germline values: CDR1 SNHLY, CDR2 FYNNEI. J lost 0 bases, V lost 2 bases, and 7 bases had no gene match. The CDR3 coding sequence is TGTGCCAGCAGTGAATGGTCTGGGGGGGTCTCCTACGAGCAGTACTTC. Its protein is CASSEWSGGVSYEQYF.

Notes on this clonotype: This may come from a read error, since a much larger clone is one base off. The rearrangement links TRBV5-8 to TRBJ2-1; 8 bases align to TRBD2. With the DNA end fitting TRBJ2-7 better, the J assignment may be wrong. CDR3 length: 16 amino acids. Germline V gene data show CDR1 as SGHTS and CDR2 as YDEGEE. CDR3 bases: TGTGCCAGCAGCGCTACTAGCGGTCTCTCCTACAATGAGCAGTACTTC. Translated, it gives CASSATSGLSYNEQYF.

This clonotype was recorded at least ten times. The chain has TRBV20-1 and TRBJ2-3, with 9 bases aligning to TRBD2. This CDR3 contains 15 residues. V shed 0 bases and J 5 bases; nucleotides not matched to a gene: 6. The germline V gene has CDR1 DFQATT and CDR2 SNEGSKA (reference sequence). This CDR3 is CSARDYQRGEDTQYF. The DNA of the CDR3 is TGCAGTGCTAGAGATTACCAGCGGGGGGAAGATACGCAGTATTTT.

Concerning this clonotype: Since a much larger clone is just one base distant, this may be a read error. V gene TRBV6-2 or TRBV6-3 combines with J gene TRBJ2-7; D remains unclear. This CDR3 comprises 16 residues. The ends were cut back, 2 bases at V and 2 bases at J, with 16 bases in the middle. Germline V gives CDR1 MNHEY, CDR2 SVGEGT. The CDR3 DNA reads as TGTGCCAGCAGTTACCTTAGGGCATCGTCTACCTACGAGCAGTACTTC. As protein: CASSYLRASSTYEQYF.

CDR3 protein: CASSPVTGGSNQPQHF. The CDR3 coding sequence is TGTGCCAGCAGCCCTGTGACGGGAGGTAGCAATCAGCCCCAGCATTTT. The chain employs TRBV7-9 and TRBJ1-5; D remains unclear. With 5 bases removed from V and 0 bases from J, the gap between germline ends came to 14 bases. There are 16 residues in the CDR3. Germline CDR1 SEHNR, CDR2 FQNEAQ (reference sequence).

The V call is TRBV7-2, the J call TRBJ2-7; 13 bases fit TRBD2. The V gene's germline CDR1 is SGHTA and CDR2 FQGNSA. The CDR3 sequence is 15 residues long. V was clipped by 4 bases and J by 8 bases; unmatched bases: 8. The CDR3 here is CASSSGLAGAYKQYF. The DNA of the CDR3 is TGTGCCAGCAGCTCTGGACTAGCGGGGGCTTACAAGCAGTACTTC.

Remarks on this clonotype: A read error is possible here, since a much larger clone lies one base away. The J gene is TRBJ2-3, the V gene TRBV28; 8 bases align to TRBD2. The CDR3 extends over 14 amino acids. Germline V gene lookup returns CDR1 MDHEN and CDR2 SYDVKM. The CDR3 region is CASSGGAFTDAQYF. The CDR3 region has the DNA TGTGCCAGCAGCGGGGGGGCGTTCACAGATGCGCAGTATTTT.

The V call is TRBV5-1, the J call TRBJ1-1; D may be TRBD1 (6 bases). The CDR3 runs 12 residues. V was pared by 0 bases and J by 10 bases, with 10 bases between. Per germline, CDR1 SGHRS and CDR2 YFSETQ. The CDR3 nucleotides read TGCGCCAGCAGCTTGGAGGGGGTCGGAGCTTTCTTT. This gives the protein CASSLEGVGAFF.

This clonotype has a count of ten or more. The rearrangement uses TRBV12-3 or TRBV12-4 and TRBJ2-1; weak D call: TRBD1 (6 bases). This CDR3 contains 16 residues. V was clipped by 8 bases and J by 0 bases, with 17 bases between them. This CDR3 reads CASLPKVGGSYNEQFF. The CDR3, as DNA: TGTGCCAGCCTACCGAAAGTAGGGGGCTCCTACAATGAGCAGTTCTTC.

This clonotype turned up a few times. V and J are TRBV10-3 and TRBJ2-2; 7 bases agree with TRBD2. Losses at the gene ends were 10 bases for V and 1 base for J; bases not matched to a gene: 3. Germline CDR1 reads ENHRY; CDR2 reads SYGVKD. This CDR3 is built from 13 residues. DNA of the CDR3: TGTGCCACGGGGGAGGGGAACACCGGGGAGCTGTTTTTT. Residues: CATGEGNTGELFF.

This clonotype was detected ten times or more. The V and J genes are TRBV30 and TRBJ2-4; D perhaps matches TRBD2 (5 bases). Trimming pared 3 bases from V and 1 base from J, leaving 10 bases between. The CDR3 is 14 residues long. Germline-derived CDR1 and CDR2 are GTSNPN and SVGIG (reference sequence). CDR3 amino acids: CAWSLRGAKNIQYF. CDR3 nucleotides: TGTGCCTGGAGCCTCCGCGGGGCCAAAAACATTCAGTACTTC.

About this clonotype: This may be a read error: a much more frequent sequence differs by one nucleotide. J is TRBJ1-2 and V is TRBV4-3; TRBD1 aligns across 8 bases. Germline V lookup: CDR1 LGHNA, CDR2 YSLEER. The junction had 8 bases not matched to a gene; V was cut back by 4 bases and J by 4 bases. The CDR3 spans 15 residues. CDR3: CASSPSRGPVYGYTF. DNA for the CDR3: TGCGCCAGCAGCCCGAGCAGGGGGCCTGTCTATGGCTACACCTTC.

Comments on this clonotype: Compared with germline, one end of the junction differs, possibly owing to a read error. The chain has TRBV18 and TRBJ1-6; D call uncertain. CDR3 length: 16 amino acids. CDR1 and CDR2 (germline): KGHSH, LQKENI. CDR3 DNA: TGTGCCGGCTCACCAGCGCGGACCATCTATAATTCACCCCTCCACTTT. Its translation: CAGSPARTIYNSPLHF.

The V and J genes are TRBV6-1 and TRBJ2-3, with 9 nucleotides matching TRBD2. Germline V gene lookup returns CDR1 MNHNS and CDR2 SASEGT. The CDR3 loop spans 19 amino acids. Losses at the gene ends were 5 bases for V and 0 bases for J; bases not matched to a gene: 15. The CDR3 sequence: CASSTHNLRLAGSTDTQYF. CDR3 coding DNA: TGTGCCAGCAGTACCCACAACCTTCGGCTAGCGGGAAGCACAGATACGCAGTATTTT.

This chain connects TRBV7-9 to TRBJ2-5; 7 positions match TRBD1. This CDR3 spans 13 amino acids. Germline CDR1 reads SEHNR; CDR2 reads FQNEAQ (reference sequence). The V and J ends lost 5 bases and 13 bases, in that order; junction bases with no gene match: 13. The CDR3 region is CASSQGDSGRGYF. The CDR3 DNA is TGTGCCAGCAGCCAGGGGGATTCCGGACGTGGGTACTTC.

This clonotype showed up just a few times. This rearrangement joins TRBV5-1 to TRBJ2-7, with TRBD1 identical over 9 bases. Looked up from germline, CDR1 is SGHRS and CDR2 is YFSETQ. The CDR3 extends over 15 amino acids. V was clipped by 3 bases and J by 2 bases; unmatched bases: 6. As DNA, the CDR3 is TGCGCCAGCAGCTCGGCCCGGACAGGGGCCTACGAGCAGTACTTC. As protein: CASSSARTGAYEQYF.

The rearrangement links TRBV7-2 to TRBJ1-2, with a possible D match to TRBD1 (6 bases). In germline, CDR1 is SGHTA, CDR2 FQGNSA. The CDR3 is made up of 14 amino acids. Trimming stripped 7 bases from V and 2 bases from J, with 14 bases between. The CDR3 loop reads CASTRQAVNYGYTF. CDR3 sequence (DNA): TGTGCCAGCACGCGACAGGCTGTAAACTATGGCTACACCTTC.

This chain links TRBV29-1 with TRBJ1-1, with no clear D. The CDR3 covers 10 residues. CDR1 SQVTM and CDR2 ANQGSEA come from the germline V gene. With 4 bases removed from V and 8 bases from J, the gap between germline ends came to 8 bases. For the CDR3, the DNA is TGCAGCGTTGGACACGAGGAAGCTTTCTTT. Protein sequence: CSVGHEEAFF.

This clonotype was seen many times. This chain joins TRBV6-1 and TRBJ2-4; 7 bases map to TRBD2. J was trimmed by 1 base and V by 10 bases; bases with no gene match: 4. This CDR3 contains 13 residues. Germline V lookup: CDR1 MNHNS, CDR2 SASEGT. The CDR3 DNA sequence: TGTGCCACCATGCGGGGGGCCAAAAACATTCAGTACTTC. Its protein product is CATMRGAKNIQYF.

Comments on this clonotype: A clone one base away is much larger, so this may be a read error. The chain links TRBV6-5 to TRBJ2-5, with 10 bases matching TRBD1. The J call is in doubt because the DNA end fits TRBJ2-7 better. The CDR3 totals 14 residues. Germline CDR1 reads MNHEY; CDR2 reads SVGAGI. In nucleotides, the CDR3 is TGTGCCAGCAGTTCGGGACAGGGGATCTACGAGCAGTACTTC. Amino acid sequence: CASSSGQGIYEQYF.

The chain couples TRBV5-1 to TRBJ1-1, with D unresolved. CDR3 length equals 14 residues. Germline CDR1 and CDR2: SGHRS and YFSETQ. Trimming shortened V by 4 bases and J by 5 bases, and 15 bases separated the two germline ends. The CDR3 nucleotides read TGCGCCAGCAGCGCCGAGGACTTAGGAACTGAAGCTTTCTTT. Its translation is CASSAEDLGTEAFF.

This clonotype was recorded a few times. The CDR3 sequence is CATMDSRDNQPQHF. In DNA form, the CDR3 reads TGTGCCACCATGGACAGCAGGGACAATCAGCCCCAGCATTTT. The rearrangement links TRBV24-1 to TRBJ1-5, with a tentative D call TRBD1 (6 bases). This CDR3 contains 14 residues. Germline loops: CDR1 KGHDR, CDR2 SFDVKD. The V and J ends lost 8 bases and 3 bases respectively, with 13 bases between them.

This clonotype was detected once. The chain has TRBV11-2 and TRBJ2-5, with a weak D call TRBD1 (6 bases). The CDR3 runs to 15 residues. V was cut by 4 bases and J by 5 bases, with 17 bases left in between. Germline loops: CDR1 SGHAT, CDR2 FQNNGV. The CDR3 bases are TGTGCCAGCAGCTCGGACAGTCGGCTGTGGGAGACCCAGTACTTC. This gives the protein CASSSDSRLWETQYF.

This clonotype was observed at least ten times. V and J are TRBV27 and TRBJ2-7, with 8 positions matching TRBD2. Germline trimming cut 5 bases from V and 6 bases from J; bases unmatched to any gene: 15. Germline V CDR1 and CDR2: MNHEY, SMNVEV (reference sequence). The CDR3 is 16 amino acids. The CDR3 DNA is TGTGCCAGCAGTCCGCGCAAAGGGGCTCGGGGGGGCGAGCAGTACTTC. Protein product: CASSPRKGARGGEQYF.